The 9 T cell receptor beta chains in this list originate from one sample, sequenced in a study of blood T cell repertoires in COVID-19. Profiling relied on immunoSEQ multiplex PCR, and the TCRdb table lists in-frame clones only, not all of them. The table records around 220,000 clones, roughly 80% of them present only once. The specimen sequenced was peripheral blood. These TCRs come from a woman in her thirties or forties with active or convalescent COVID-19.

This rearrangement joins TRBV27 to TRBJ2-7; 7 bases map to TRBD2. After removal of 2 bases from V and 4 bases from J, the junction contained 8 bases not matched to a gene. There are 15 residues in the CDR3. The germline V gene has CDR1 MNHEY and CDR2 SMNVEV (reference sequence). CDR3 residues: CASSLRPSGAYEQYF. As DNA, the CDR3 is TGTGCCAGCAGTTTAAGGCCTAGCGGAGCTTACGAGCAGTACTTC.

The rearrangement joins TRBV6-4 to TRBJ2-7; 7 nucleotides line up with TRBD1. The V and J ends lost 8 bases and 5 bases, in that order; junction bases with no gene match: 12. This CDR3 has 14 amino acids. Per the germline V gene, CDR1 is MRHNA and CDR2 is SNTAGT. The CDR3 DNA reads TGTGCCAGCTACTACGACAGGGCGACCAACGAGCAGTACGTC. Protein sequence: CASYYDRATNEQYV.

The sample holds one count of this clone. The chain is built from TRBV3-1 (or the pseudogene TRBV3-2) and TRBJ1-4, with 10 bases lining up with TRBD1. Trimming at V came to 3 bases and at J to 8 bases, leaving 6 bases not matched to a gene. The germline gives CDR1 LGHDT, CDR2 YNNKEL (reference sequence). CDR3 length: 15 amino acids. The CDR3 nucleotides are TGTGCCAGCAGCCACTGGGACAGGGGAAGAGAAAAACTGTTTTTT. It is translated as CASSHWDRGREKLFF.

This clone occurred once. This rearrangement joins TRBV21-1 to TRBJ2-3; the table's D call of TRBD2 was not tested on the DNA. TRBV21-1 is a pseudogene locus. The length of the CDR3 is 18 residues. The CDR3 nucleotides read TGTGCCAGCAGCAAAAACGGAATAGCGGGGGGCCCCACAGATACGCAGTATTTT. As protein: CASSKNGIAGGPTDTQYF.

This sequence joins TRBV29-1 and TRBJ2-5; no clear D. V was pared by 4 bases and J by 2 bases, with 11 bases between. The CDR3 loop spans 13 amino acids. Germline V gene sequence: CDR1 SQVTM, CDR2 ANQGSEA. The CDR3 spells CSVVGPLQETQYF. Here the CDR3 DNA reads TGCAGCGTTGTGGGCCCCCTGCAAGAGACCCAGTACTTC.

The J gene is TRBJ1-4, the V gene TRBV12-3 or TRBV12-4; D not resolved. The V and J ends lost 5 bases and 3 bases respectively, with 7 bases between them. CDR3 size: 13 residues. The CDR3 region has the DNA TGTGCCAGCAGTCCTATACCTAATGAAAAACTGTTTTTT. Its translation is CASSPIPNEKLFF.

This sequence joins TRBV5-3 and TRBJ1-1; the match to TRBD1 covers 8 bases. TRBV5-3 is labeled an ORF, and its function is uncertain. V trimming: 0 bases; J trimming: 6 bases; junction bases outside the gene matches: 13. The CDR3 is 17 amino acids. The CDR3 reads CARSLAGVDRGCAEAFF. Written as DNA, the CDR3 is TGTGCCAGAAGCTTGGCAGGGGTTGACAGGGGATGCGCTGAAGCTTTCTTT.

The chain carries TRBV5-1 and TRBJ1-4; D ambiguous. The V end lost 0 bases, the J end lost 7 bases, and 16 bases lay between the germline ends. From germline, CDR1 is SGHRS and CDR2 YFSETQ. The CDR3 covers 16 residues. The CDR3 region has the DNA TGCGCCAGCAGCTTGGTTACGGTCCGGTTCGGTGAAAAACTGTTTTTT. Translating gives CASSLVTVRFGEKLFF. The entire variable domain, with the rest obtained from reference TRBV5-1 and TRBJ1-4, is as follows: KAGVTQTPRYLIKTRGQQVTLSCSPISGHRSVSWYQQTPGQGLQFLFEYFSETQRNKGNFPGRFSGRQFSNSRSEMNVSTLELGDSALYLCASSLVTVRFGEKLFFGSGTQLSVL.

The table lists this clone with a few counts. This chain connects TRBV13 to TRBJ1-2; D not certain. Germline CDR1 reads PRHDT; CDR2 reads FYEKMQ (reference sequence). V lost 3 bases, J lost 2 bases, and 13 bases lay in between. This CDR3 has 15 amino acids. CDR3 in amino acids: CASSLISSPNYGYTF. CDR3 bases: TGTGCCAGCAGCTTGATCTCCAGTCCCAACTATGGCTACACCTTC.